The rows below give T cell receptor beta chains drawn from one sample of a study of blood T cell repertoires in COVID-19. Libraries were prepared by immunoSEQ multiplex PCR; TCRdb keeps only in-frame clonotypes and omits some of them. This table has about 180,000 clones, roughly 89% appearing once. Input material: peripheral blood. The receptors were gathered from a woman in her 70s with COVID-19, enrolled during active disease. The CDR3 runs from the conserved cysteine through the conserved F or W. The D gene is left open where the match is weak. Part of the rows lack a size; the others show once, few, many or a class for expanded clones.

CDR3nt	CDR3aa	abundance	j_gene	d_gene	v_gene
TGCGCCAGCAGCCAAGATCAGGTAGAAATCTATGGCTACACCTTC	CASSQDQVEIYGYTF	NA	TRBJ1-2	NA	TRBV4-3
TGTGCCACCAGTTCCCCAGGGGGTAACTATGGCTACACCTTC	CATSSPGGNYGYTF	few	TRBJ1-2	TRBD1	TRBV24-1
TGTGCTAGTGAAGGATCGGGGGATCAGCCCCAGCATTTT	CASEGSGDQPQHF	NA	TRBJ1-5	NA	TRBV12-5
TGTGCCAGCAGAGAACGGTTTAAACCGTCGGGTTTTGGCACAGATACGCAGTATTTT	CASRERFKPSGFGTDTQYF	NA	TRBJ2-3	NA	TRBV6-1
TGTGCCAGCAGCCAGGGGGCAGATACGCAGTATTTT	CASSQGADTQYF	NA	TRBJ2-3	TRBD1	TRBV6-6
TGTGCCACCAGTGATACAGGGGGGTATCAGCCCCAGCATTTT	CATSDTGGYQPQHF	few	TRBJ1-5	TRBD1	TRBV24-1
TGCGCCAGCAGCTTGGCATACTACAGGGGACAGGAGACCCAGTACTTC	CASSLAYYRGQETQYF	NA	TRBJ2-5	TRBD1	TRBV5-1
TGTGCCAGCAGCTACCTTGTCGGTAATTCACCCCTCCACTTT	CASSYLVGNSPLHF	NA	TRBJ1-6	NA	TRBV6-5
TGTGCCAGTAGTATCGTTTTACGGGGGGGGAGTCGAGAGACCCAGTACTTC	CASSIVLRGGSRETQYF	NA	TRBJ2-5	TRBD2	TRBV19
TGTGCCAGCAGTCCCCGCCAGGACAGGGACTACGAGCAGTACTTC	CASSPRQDRDYEQYF	NA	TRBJ2-7	TRBD1	TRBV6-5
TGCGCCAGCAGGAGGGACAGCGAGAATTCACCCCTCCACTTT	CASRRDSENSPLHF	NA	TRBJ1-6	TRBD1	TRBV4-1
TGTGCCAGCAGCCAAGGGGGACAGGGTTATGGCTACACCTTC	CASSQGGQGYGYTF	NA	TRBJ1-2	TRBD1	TRBV3-1/TRBV3-2
TGCAGTGCTAGTGGGCAATTGAAATCGCCCCAGCATTTT	CSASGQLKSPQHF	NA	TRBJ1-5	NA	TRBV20-1
TGTGCCAGCAGTGAAGATGAGCGTAAAGCGAACACCGGGGAGCTGTTTTTT	CASSEDERKANTGELFF	NA	TRBJ2-2	NA	TRBV6-1
TGTGCCAGTAGTATACAGGGGACGGTCTATGGCTACACCTTC	CASSIQGTVYGYTF	NA	TRBJ1-2	NA	TRBV19
TGTGCCAGCAGTTTCCCCCCTCAACAGTACTACGAGCAGTACTTC	CASSFPPQQYYEQYF	NA	TRBJ2-7	NA	TRBV28
TGTGCCATCAGTGAAGTAACTGGGAGCGACCAGCCCCAGCATTTT	CAISEVTGSDQPQHF	NA	TRBJ1-5	NA	TRBV10-3
TGTGCCAGCAAAGAGGGGGTGGTAAACATTCAGTACTTC	CASKEGVVNIQYF	NA	TRBJ2-4	NA	TRBV28
TGTGCCAGCAGCTTAAAATTTGGGGGCCCTAGTCCCTCCACAGATACGCAGTATTTT	CASSLKFGGPSPSTDTQYF	NA	TRBJ2-3	NA	TRBV7-3
TGTGCCAGCGCTGGGTACGGCGGGGCGCAACTATACGAGCAGTACTTC	CASAGYGGAQLYEQYF	NA	TRBJ2-7	NA	TRBV25-1
TGTGCCAGCAGGACGACGGGGGAGAATGAAAAACTGTTTTTT	CASRTTGENEKLFF	NA	TRBJ1-4	NA	TRBV27
TGTGCCAGCAGCTTAGAGACAGGGACGACCACTGAAGCTTTCTTT	CASSLETGTTTEAFF	NA	TRBJ1-1	TRBD1	TRBV7-9
TGTGCCAGTAGTCGGTGGGGGGATCCGGTCGAGCAGTACTTC	CASSRWGDPVEQYF	NA	TRBJ2-7	NA	TRBV19
TGTGCCAGCAGTTTTTCCCCGGGTCTGAACACTGAAGCTTTCTTT	CASSFSPGLNTEAFF	NA	TRBJ1-1	NA	TRBV27
TGTGCCAGCAGTGGGGTTGGACAGGGGGCGAGTACCTACGAGCAGTACTTC	CASSGVGQGASTYEQYF	NA	TRBJ2-7	TRBD1	TRBV6-2/TRBV6-3
TGTGCCCCCGTTAGCTTGGGGACCCAGTACTTC	CAPVSLGTQYF	NA	TRBJ2-5	NA	TRBV5-3
TGTGCCACCAGTGATTTTGGGACTAGTCCCCACGAGCAGTACTTC	CATSDFGTSPHEQYF	NA	TRBJ2-7	TRBD2	TRBV24-1
TGTGCCAGCAGTTTGGGGACAGGGGGCCGTCAGCCCCAGCATTTT	CASSLGTGGRQPQHF	few	TRBJ1-5	TRBD1	TRBV27
TGCGCCAGCAGATCTACGACAGGGTTTAACGAGCAGTACTTC	CASRSTTGFNEQYF	NA	TRBJ2-7	TRBD1	TRBV5-1
TGTGCCAGCAGCTTTTCGGGACAAAAAGAGACCCAGTACTTC	CASSFSGQKETQYF	NA	TRBJ2-5	NA	TRBV11-1
TGTGCCAGCTCACCACTCGACGGACAGGGGTATGGCTACACCTTC	CASSPLDGQGYGYTF	NA	TRBJ1-2	TRBD1	TRBV18
TGTGCCAGCAGTTTGGATGCCGGGACTAGCAGCCAAGAGACCCAGTACTTC	CASSLDAGTSSQETQYF	NA	TRBJ2-5	TRBD2	TRBV27
TGTGCCAGCAGCTTCGGACTAGCGGGAATCTCCTACGAGCAGTACTTC	CASSFGLAGISYEQYF	NA	TRBJ2-7	TRBD2	TRBV7-8
TGTGCCAGCAGCACGGGACAGCCCAACGAGCAGTACTTC	CASSTGQPNEQYF	NA	TRBJ2-7	TRBD1	TRBV13
TGTGCCAGTAGTTTTGGGACAGGGACCTACGAGCAGTACTTC	CASSFGTGTYEQYF	NA	TRBJ2-7	TRBD1	TRBV19
TGTGCCAGCAGCCCATTCAGGGTTTCTAGCACAGATACGCAGTATTTT	CASSPFRVSSTDTQYF	NA	TRBJ2-3	NA	TRBV14
TGTGCCAGCAGCTTAACGCGACTAGACTACAATGAGCAGTTCTTC	CASSLTRLDYNEQFF	few	TRBJ2-1	NA	TRBV5-6
TGTGCCAGCAGCTTATTAAACCCCCACGCGGGGCTAGCAACTGAAGCTTTCTTT	CASSLLNPHAGLATEAFF	NA	TRBJ1-1	NA	TRBV7-6
TGCAGCGCCAGACAGGCGAACACTGAAGCTTTCTTT	CSARQANTEAFF	NA	TRBJ1-1	NA	TRBV29-1
TGTGCCAGCAGCTTAGTACAGAACTACGAGCAGTACTTC	CASSLVQNYEQYF	NA	TRBJ2-7	NA	TRBV7-2
TGCGCCAGCAGCCAAGATCGGCAGGGCCCTGGAAACACCATATATTTT	CASSQDRQGPGNTIYF	NA	TRBJ1-3	NA	TRBV4-3
TGCAGCGTTGAAGACCCTGACAGGGGGCTGAATGGAAACACCATATATTTT	CSVEDPDRGLNGNTIYF	NA	TRBJ1-3	TRBD1	TRBV29-1
TGTGCCAGCAGCTTACGGGCTAGCGGGAGTAGTACCGGGGAGCTGTTTTTT	CASSLRASGSSTGELFF	NA	TRBJ2-2	TRBD2	TRBV7-3
TGTGCCGTTTCCCGGGACAGGGGGACTCAGCCCCAGCATTTT	CAVSRDRGTQPQHF	NA	TRBJ1-5	TRBD1	TRBV6-5
TGTGCCAGAAGCTTGGGACGAATCAGGGTGAACACTGAAGCTTTCTTT	CARSLGRIRVNTEAFF	once	TRBJ1-1	NA	TRBV5-3
TGTGCCAGCGCCTTCCTCCTAGCGGGAGGCATAGATACGCAGTATTTT	CASAFLLAGGIDTQYF	NA	TRBJ2-3	TRBD2	TRBV28
TGCGCCAGCAGCCCGGGACTGCTGAACACTGAAGCTTTCTTT	CASSPGLLNTEAFF	NA	TRBJ1-1	NA	TRBV5-1
TGTGCCAGCAGACTAGATATCGACCGGGATGAAAAACTGTTTTTT	CASRLDIDRDEKLFF	NA	TRBJ1-4	NA	TRBV28
TGTGCCAGTAGTATAGGGAGCGGCGGGAGGGCGCTCAATGAGCAGTTCTTC	CASSIGSGGRALNEQFF	NA	TRBJ2-1	TRBD2	TRBV19
TGTGCCAGCAGCCAAGTACAGGGGACCAATCAGCCCCAGCATTTT	CASSQVQGTNQPQHF	NA	TRBJ1-5	TRBD1	TRBV4-2
TGTGCCAGCAGTCCCGACAGGCAAAACATTCAGTACTTC	CASSPDRQNIQYF	NA	TRBJ2-4	NA	TRBV6-5
TGTGCCAGCAGCCCCCGGACAGGGGGCAGGAACACTGAAGCTTTCTTT	CASSPRTGGRNTEAFF	NA	TRBJ1-1	TRBD1	TRBV11-3
TGTGCCAGCAGCTCTCAGGTCACCGGGGAGCTGTTTTTT	CASSSQVTGELFF	NA	TRBJ2-2	NA	TRBV7-3